Sequencing of this T cell receptor (beta chain) was carried out in a study of post-analysis software for immune sequencing data. Study outcomes and limitations: TRBV5-6, TRBV5-1 and TRBV20-1 were among five TRBV segments more frequent in patients than controls.

This CDR3 has 19 amino acids. Germline CDR1 reads MGHRA; CDR2 reads YSYEKL. Built from TCR beta cDNA, the libraries had unique molecular identifiers in them. Once about 0.85 to 10 million T cells were used, roughly 0.5 million cDNA molecules resulted. TCRdb analysed the PCR reads with MiXCR anew, one entry per CDR3 protein. The sample lists approximately 260,000 distinct CDR3 sequences, 36% seen once, with 4% to 6% in the top ten. This clonotype was picked up a small number of times. Its antigen is unidentified. A single base separates this from a much larger clone, so it may be a read error. This receptor was identified in a girl under 18 with multiple sclerosis. The genes are TRBV4-1 and TRBJ2-5; weak D call: TRBD1 (6 bases). The assigned J gene may be wrong: the sequence end matches TRBJ2-7 better. Material for sequencing was blood. CDR3 region: CASSHGTIGLAGGNCEQYF. CDR3 coding DNA: TGCGCCAGCAGCCATGGGACAATAGGGCTTGCAGGAGGAAACTGCGAGCAGTACTTC.